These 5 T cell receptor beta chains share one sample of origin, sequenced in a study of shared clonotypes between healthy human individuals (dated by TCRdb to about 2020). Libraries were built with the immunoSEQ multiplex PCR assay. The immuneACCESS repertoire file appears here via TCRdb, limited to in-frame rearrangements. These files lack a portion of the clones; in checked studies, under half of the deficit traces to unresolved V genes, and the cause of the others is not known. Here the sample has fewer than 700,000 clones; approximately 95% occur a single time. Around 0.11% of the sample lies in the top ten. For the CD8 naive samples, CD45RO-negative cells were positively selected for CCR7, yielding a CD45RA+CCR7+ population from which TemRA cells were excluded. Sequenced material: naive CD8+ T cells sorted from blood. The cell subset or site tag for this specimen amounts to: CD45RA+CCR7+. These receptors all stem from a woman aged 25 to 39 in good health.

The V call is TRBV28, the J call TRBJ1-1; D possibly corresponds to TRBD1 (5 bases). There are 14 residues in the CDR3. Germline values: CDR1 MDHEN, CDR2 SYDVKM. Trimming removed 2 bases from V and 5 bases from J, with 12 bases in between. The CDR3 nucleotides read TGTGCCAGCAGTTTAACAGGAGACCATACTGAAGCTTTCTTT. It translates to CASSLTGDHTEAFF.

CDR3 in DNA: TGTGCCGGCGAGGCCTACAATGAGCAGTTCTTC. Translation: CAGEAYNEQFF. The chain employs TRBV2 and TRBJ2-1, with D unresolved. V was trimmed by 11 bases and J by 2 bases, leaving 7 bases between them. CDR1 is SNHLY and CDR2 is FYNNEI in the germline V gene. The CDR3 contains 11 residues.

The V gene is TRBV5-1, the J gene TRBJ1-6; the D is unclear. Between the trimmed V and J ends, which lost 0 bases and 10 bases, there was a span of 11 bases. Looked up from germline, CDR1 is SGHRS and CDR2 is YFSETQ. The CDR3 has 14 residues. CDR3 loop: CASSLEGPESPLHF. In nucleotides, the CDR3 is TGCGCCAGCAGCTTGGAGGGTCCAGAATCACCCCTCCACTTT.

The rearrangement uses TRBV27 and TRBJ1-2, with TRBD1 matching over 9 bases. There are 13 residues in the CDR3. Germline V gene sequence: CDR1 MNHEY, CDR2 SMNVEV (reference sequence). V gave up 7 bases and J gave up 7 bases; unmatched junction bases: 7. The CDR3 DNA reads TGTGCCAGCAAGGGCGGGACAGGGTTTGGCTACACCTTC. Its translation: CASKGGTGFGYTF.

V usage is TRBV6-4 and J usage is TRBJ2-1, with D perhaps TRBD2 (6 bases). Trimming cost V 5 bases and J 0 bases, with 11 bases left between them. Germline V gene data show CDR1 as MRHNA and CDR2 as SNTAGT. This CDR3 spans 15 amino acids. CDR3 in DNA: TGTGCCAGCAGTTATAGCGGTAGCTCCTACAATGAGCAGTTCTTC. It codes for CASSYSGSSYNEQFF.